Shown below are 27 T cell receptor beta chains from a single sample sequenced in a study of metastatic and nonmetastatic thyroid tumors. TCRdb re-clonotyped the PCR reads via MiXCR. This sample has about 19,000 clones; approximately 24% occur once, and the top ten carry approximately 3.5%. Each patient went into thyroid surgery without having received any treatment. Sample: blood. Receptors were obtained from a male donor with papillary thyroid cancer or a benign thyroid nodule (not recorded which). Some clones in this sample may be carry-over from other donors' samples.

This clone is judged medium-sized (0.01 to 0.1%). V is TRBV7-9 and J is TRBJ1-6, with D possibly TRBD1 on 5 matching bases. Germline CDR1 SEHNR, CDR2 FQNEAQ (reference sequence). Trimming pared 10 bases from V and 7 bases from J, leaving 17 bases between. The CDR3 consists of 14 residues. The CDR3: CATSSRVGNSPLHF. CDR3 DNA: TGTGCCACTTCTTCCAGGGTGGGGAATTCACCCCTCCACTTT.

This clone has a count of ten or more. J is TRBJ2-3 and V is TRBV7-2; D unresolved. The CDR3 is 16 amino acids. Looked up from germline, CDR1 is SGHTA and CDR2 is FQGNSA. V shed 1 base and J shed 3 bases, with 14 bases lying between them. CDR3 DNA sequence: TGTGCCAGCAGCTTAGGGGGTAGCTTTGATACAGATACGCAGTATTTT. Its protein product is CASSLGGSFDTDTQYF. The full variable domain, with the rest looked up from reference TRBV7-2 and TRBJ2-3, is GAGVSQSPSNKVTEKGKDVELRCDPISGHTALYWYRQSLGQGLEFLIYFQGNSAPDKSGLPSDRFSAERTGGSVSTLTIQRTQQEDSAVYLCASSLGGSFDTDTQYFGPGTRLTVL.

By proportion, this clone is medium-sized. This chain links TRBV24-1 with TRBJ2-5, with a tentative D call TRBD1 (6 bases). This CDR3 region has 15 residues. Germline V gene data show CDR1 as KGHDR and CDR2 as SFDVKD. Trimming shortened V by 1 base and J by 4 bases, and 12 bases separated the two germline ends. The CDR3 sequence: CATSDLAQGRETQYF. In nucleotides, the CDR3 is TGTGCCACCAGTGATTTAGCGCAGGGGAGAGAGACCCAGTACTTC.

The chain links TRBV6-5 to TRBJ1-2, with D maybe TRBD1 (5 bases). With 0 bases removed from V and 1 base from J, the gap between germline ends came to 9 bases. The CDR3 extends over 15 amino acids. The germline CDR1 and CDR2 sequences are MNHEY and SVGAGI. The CDR3 sequence is CASSYSRGLNYGYTF. CDR3 in DNA: TGTGCCAGCAGTTACTCGCGGGGCCTTAACTATGGCTACACCTTC.

This clone has a count of ten or more. With a much larger clone just one base away, this may be a read error. The limits of the CDR3 on the DNA are not certain, so only TCRdb's listed CDR3 is given. CDR3 amino acids: CASSVGTGNQETQCF. The chain uses TRBV9 and TRBJ2-5; TRBD1, as called in the table, went unchecked against the DNA. Ends included, the CDR3 has 15 residues. The germline V gene encodes CDR1 SGDLS and CDR2 YYNGEE.

This clone was seen at least ten times. The junction departs from the called germline gene at one end, perhaps through a read error. The chain carries TRBV5-1 and TRBJ1-1; 10 bases match TRBD1. The CDR3 is 14 residues long. Germline CDR1 and CDR2: SGHRS and YFSETQ. The CDR3 reads CASSLDRGDTEAFF. CDR3 in DNA: TGCGCCAGCAGTTTGGACAGGGGGGACACTGAAGCTTTCTTT.

A single count supports this clone. The V and J genes are TRBV11-1 and TRBJ2-5; TRBD2 is a possible D gene (6 bases). The CDR3 length is 15 residues. The V gene's germline CDR1 is SGHAT and CDR2 FQDESV (reference sequence). Trimming cost V 9 bases and J 2 bases, with 19 bases left between them. CDR3 loop: CARSPSGLLQETQYF. CDR3 bases: TGTGCCAGAAGCCCCAGCGGACTACTACAAGAGACCCAGTACTTC.

Judged by abundance, this clone is medium-sized. The rearrangement links TRBV20-1 to TRBJ2-3, with TRBD2 matching over 12 bases. The CDR3 totals 16 residues. Unmatched junction bases numbered 5, after V lost 1 base and J lost 3 bases. Germline CDR1 reads DFQATT; CDR2 reads SNEGSKA (reference sequence). The CDR3 spells CSARVSLAGGTDTQYF. The CDR3 nucleotides read TGCAGTGCTAGAGTTTCCCTAGCGGGGGGGACAGATACGCAGTATTTT.

CDR3 coding DNA: TGTGCCAGCAGCCTCCAGGGGGGACTAGCCACAGATACGCAGTATTTT. This encodes CASSLQGGLATDTQYF. The rearrangement joins TRBV7-3 to TRBJ2-3; 9 bases are a match to TRBD2. This CDR3 region has 16 residues. The V gene's germline CDR1 is SGHTA and CDR2 FQGTGA. With V trimmed by 5 bases and J by 2 bases, 8 bases remained unmatched.

This clone qualifies as medium-sized. J is TRBJ2-1 and V is TRBV28, with D tentatively TRBD2 (5 bases). The CDR3 covers 13 residues. Germline assignment: CDR1 MDHEN and CDR2 SYDVKM. V was shortened by 7 bases and J by 0 bases, with 7 bases between the two germline ends. The CDR3 sequence is CASKGSSYNEQFF. DNA for the CDR3: TGTGCCAGCAAAGGGAGCTCCTACAATGAGCAGTTCTTC.

A few counts support this clone. For the CDR3, the DNA is TGTGCCACCCAATCCTGGGTTTATGAGCAGTTCTTC. Translating gives CATQSWVYEQFF. The V and J genes are TRBV6-1 and TRBJ2-1; D is undetermined. The CDR3 is made up of 12 amino acids. V was shortened by 10 bases and J by 8 bases, with 15 bases between the two germline ends. CDR1 and CDR2 (germline): MNHNS, SASEGT.

The table lists this clone with a few counts. One junction end disagrees with the germline gene, perhaps due to a read error. The chain carries TRBV6-2 or TRBV6-3 and TRBJ1-1, with D hard to call. Germline lookup yields CDR1 MNHEY and CDR2 SVGEGT. CDR3 length equals 14 residues. The CDR3 DNA reads TGTACCAGCAGTTACGGTGACATTGGGACTGAAGCTTTCTTT. Translated, it gives CTSSYGDIGTEAFF.

This clone is labeled as medium-sized. The V and J genes are TRBV7-8 and TRBJ2-1; 9 nucleotides match TRBD1. Germline loops: CDR1 SGHVS, CDR2 FQNEAQ. CDR3 length: 19 residues. J lost 0 bases, V lost 6 bases, and 15 bases had no gene match. The chain's CDR3 is CASSRDRATAFTSYNEQFF. DNA for the CDR3: TGTGCCAGCAGTAGGGACAGGGCAACTGCTTTTACCTCCTACAATGAGCAGTTCTTC.

This clone is labeled medium-sized (0.01 to 0.1%). This chain uses TRBV12-5 with TRBJ2-7; 8 bases are shared with TRBD1. Germline assignment: CDR1 LGHNT and CDR2 FRNRAP. This CDR3 has 14 amino acids. V lost 8 bases and J lost 4; bases outside the gene matches: 10. The CDR3 sequence: CASLDRADGYEQYF. The CDR3, as DNA: TGTGCTAGTTTGGACAGGGCTGACGGGTACGAGCAGTACTTC.

This clone turned up a few times. The V call is TRBV2, the J call TRBJ1-5; a possible D gene is TRBD1 (5 bases). This CDR3 comprises 13 residues. In germline, CDR1 is SNHLY, CDR2 FYNNEI. V was cut by 7 bases and J by 6 bases, with 13 bases left in between. The CDR3 nucleotides are TGTGCCAGCACCGGGGCAAAGTCTCAGCCCCAGCATTTT. As protein: CASTGAKSQPQHF. The variable domain in full, completed from reference TRBV2 and TRBJ1-5, reads EPEVTQTPSHQVTQMGQEVILRCVPISNHLYFYWYRQILGQKVEFLVSFYNNEISEKSEIFDDQFSVERPDGSNFTLKIRSTKLEDSAMYFCASTGAKSQPQHFGDGTRLSIL.

Within the sample, this clone is medium-sized. The V call is TRBV28, the J call TRBJ2-2; TRBD2 is a possible D gene (5 bases). The CDR3 sequence is 13 residues long. Germline V gene data show CDR1 as MDHEN and CDR2 as SYDVKM. The V end lost 7 bases, the J end lost 5 bases, and 11 bases lay between the germline ends. In nucleotides, the CDR3 is TGTGCCAGCATTTCGGACTCGACCGGGGAGCTGTTTTTT. Protein sequence: CASISDSTGELFF. Full variable domain (missing parts from reference TRBV28 and TRBJ2-2): DVKVTQSSRYLVKRTGEKVFLECVQDMDHENMFWYRQDPGLGLRLIYFSYDVKMKEKGDIPEGYSVSREKKERFSLILESASTNQTSMYLCASISDSTGELFFGEGSRLTVL.

This clone is medium-sized in the sample. The V gene is TRBV7-2, the J gene TRBJ2-7; D possibly corresponds to TRBD2 (5 bases). V was trimmed by 5 bases and J by 3 bases, leaving 8 bases between them. Germline V gene lookup returns CDR1 SGHTA and CDR2 FQGNSA. The CDR3 covers 12 residues. This CDR3 reads CASSRGSYEQYF. CDR3 sequence (DNA): TGTGCCAGCAGCCGGGGAAGCTACGAGCAGTACTTC.

The table lists this clone with many counts. V and J are TRBV28 and TRBJ2-5; D is unclear. The CDR3 covers 12 residues. CDR1 is MDHEN, CDR2 SYDVKM, per germline. The germline V and J ends were trimmed by 6 bases and 5 bases, with 10 bases remaining between them. CDR3 coding DNA: TGTGCCAGCAGGTCAACCCGGGAGACCCAGTACTTC. This gives the protein CASRSTRETQYF.

Written as DNA, the CDR3 is TGTGCCAGCAGTTTTAGTCAGGCCGTCGCGGACTACGAGCAGTACTTC. This translates into CASSFSQAVADYEQYF. This sequence joins TRBV27 and TRBJ2-7; no reliable D call. V was trimmed by 3 bases and J by 3 bases, leaving 18 bases between them. This CDR3 is 16 amino acids long. Germline V gene sequence: CDR1 MNHEY, CDR2 SMNVEV (reference sequence).

The V gene is TRBV6-1, the J gene TRBJ1-1; weak D call: TRBD1 (5 bases). Between the trimmed V and J ends, which lost 7 bases and 5 bases, there was a span of 14 bases. CDR1 is MNHNS, CDR2 SASEGT, per germline. The CDR3 length is 13 residues. CDR3 coding DNA: TGTGCCAGCATACCTTTGGGGGGTACTGAAGCTTTCTTT. Its protein is CASIPLGGTEAFF.

This chain links TRBV2 with TRBJ2-7, with 8 bases lining up with TRBD2. V lost 3 bases to trimming and J lost 6 bases; unmatched junction nucleotides: 7. Germline CDR1 SNHLY, CDR2 FYNNEI. The CDR3 runs to 14 residues. The CDR3 spells CASSDTGRESEQYF. For the CDR3, the DNA is TGTGCCAGCAGTGATACCGGGAGGGAGTCCGAGCAGTACTTC.

This CDR3 is CASRHRDRANTEAFF. The CDR3 DNA is TGTGCCAGCAGACACAGGGACAGGGCGAACACTGAAGCTTTCTTT. V is TRBV6-1 and J is TRBJ1-1, with TRBD1 matching 9 bases. The CDR3 has 15 residues. V shed 6 bases and J 1 base; nucleotides not matched to a gene: 6. Germline CDR1 is MNHNS and CDR2 is SASEGT.

This clone was seen many times. V is TRBV3-1 and J is TRBJ2-5; D remains ambiguous. The germline gives CDR1 LGHDT, CDR2 YNNKEL (reference sequence). The V and J ends lost 4 bases and 5 bases respectively, with 14 bases between them. The CDR3 contains 14 residues. CDR3 sequence: CASSPMLGPETQYF. The CDR3 DNA sequence: TGTGCCAGCAGCCCCATGTTAGGTCCGGAGACCCAGTACTTC.

In its sample, this clone is medium-sized (0.01 to 0.1%). This chain uses TRBV27 with TRBJ2-7; D perhaps matches TRBD1 (6 bases). CDR3 size: 13 residues. V was pared by 5 bases and J by 0 bases, with 8 bases between. CDR1 MNHEY and CDR2 SMNVEV come from the germline V gene (reference sequence). For the CDR3, the DNA is TGTGCCAGCAGTCTGGACAGCTCCTACGAGCAGTACTTC. It translates to CASSLDSSYEQYF.

This clone has a handful of counts. The V call is TRBV6-1, the J call TRBJ2-7, with a tentative D call TRBD1 (6 bases). Germline V gene sequence: CDR1 MNHNS, CDR2 SASEGT. The CDR3 is 12 residues long. Trimming took off 9 bases at V and 6 bases at J, with 15 bases between the two ends. The CDR3 DNA reads as TGTGCCAGTGTCCGGGACATGGGCGAGCAGTACTTC. This translates into CASVRDMGEQYF.

Within the sample, this clone is medium-sized. V gene TRBV12-3 or TRBV12-4 combines with J gene TRBJ2-1; 8 bases agree with TRBD1. J gave up 7 bases and V 2 bases, and 7 bases lay outside the gene matches. The CDR3 contains 15 residues. The CDR3 coding sequence is TGTGCCAGCAGTTTACATGGACAGGGACAAAATGAGCAGTTCTTC. It yields the protein CASSLHGQGQNEQFF.

This clone was observed many times. The chain recombines TRBV4-1 with TRBJ2-3; the match to TRBD2 covers 10 bases. This CDR3 has 16 amino acids. The junction had 6 bases not matched to a gene; V was cut back by 0 bases and J by 6 bases. Germline assignment: CDR1 MGHRA and CDR2 YSYEKL. The chain's CDR3 is CASSQDFSGGADTQYF. CDR3 DNA: TGCGCCAGCAGCCAAGATTTCAGCGGGGGGGCCGATACGCAGTATTTT.